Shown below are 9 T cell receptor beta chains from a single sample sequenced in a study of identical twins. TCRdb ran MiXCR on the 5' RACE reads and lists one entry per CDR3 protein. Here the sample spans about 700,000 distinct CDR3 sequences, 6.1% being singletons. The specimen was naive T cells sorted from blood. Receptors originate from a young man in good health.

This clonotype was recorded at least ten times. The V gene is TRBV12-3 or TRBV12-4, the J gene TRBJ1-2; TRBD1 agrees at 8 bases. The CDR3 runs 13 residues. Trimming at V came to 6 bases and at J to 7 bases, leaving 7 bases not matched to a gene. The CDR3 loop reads CASRRQGMGGYTF. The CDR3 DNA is TGTGCCAGCAGGAGACAGGGGATGGGTGGCTACACCTTC.

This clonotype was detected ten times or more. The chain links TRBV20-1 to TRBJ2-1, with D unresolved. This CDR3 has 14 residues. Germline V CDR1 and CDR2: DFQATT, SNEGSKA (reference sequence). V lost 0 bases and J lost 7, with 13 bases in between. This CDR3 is CSARDFRAANEQFF. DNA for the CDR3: TGCAGTGCTAGAGATTTCCGGGCTGCGAATGAGCAGTTCTTC.

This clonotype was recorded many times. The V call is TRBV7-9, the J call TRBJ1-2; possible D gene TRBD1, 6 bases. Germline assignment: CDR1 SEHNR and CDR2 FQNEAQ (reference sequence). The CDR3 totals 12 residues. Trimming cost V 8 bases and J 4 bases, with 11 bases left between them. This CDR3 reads CASERTVYGYTF. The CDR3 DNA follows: TGTGCCAGCGAACGGACAGTCTATGGCTACACCTTC.

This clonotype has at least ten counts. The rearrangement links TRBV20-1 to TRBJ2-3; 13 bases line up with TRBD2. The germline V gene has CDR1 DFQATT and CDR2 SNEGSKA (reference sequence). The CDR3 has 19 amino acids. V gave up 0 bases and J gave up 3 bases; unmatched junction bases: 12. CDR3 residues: CSARDPARTSGRRTDTQYF. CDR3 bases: TGCAGTGCTAGAGATCCCGCCCGGACTAGCGGGAGAAGAACAGATACGCAGTATTTT.

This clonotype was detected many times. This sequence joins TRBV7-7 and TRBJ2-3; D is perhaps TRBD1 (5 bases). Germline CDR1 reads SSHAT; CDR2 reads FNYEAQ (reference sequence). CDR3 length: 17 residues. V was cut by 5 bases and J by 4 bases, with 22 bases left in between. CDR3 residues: CASSVGPPGQGADTQYF. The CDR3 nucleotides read TGTGCCAGCAGCGTAGGTCCTCCCGGTCAGGGCGCAGATACGCAGTATTTT.

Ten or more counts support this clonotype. CDR3 DNA: TGTGCCAGCAGCTTAGTAGGAATTGCCTACGAGCAGTACTTC. It codes for CASSLVGIAYEQYF. V gene TRBV7-2 combines with J gene TRBJ2-7; D gene uncertain. The V gene lost 1 base and the J gene lost 2 bases, with 9 bases spanning the gap. Germline V gives CDR1 SGHTA, CDR2 FQGNSA. This CDR3 contains 14 residues.

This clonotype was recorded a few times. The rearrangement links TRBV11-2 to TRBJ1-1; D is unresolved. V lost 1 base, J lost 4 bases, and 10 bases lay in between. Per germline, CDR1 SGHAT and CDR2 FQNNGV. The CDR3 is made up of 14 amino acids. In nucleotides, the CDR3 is TGTGCCAGCAGCTTAGGGCAGTTTGCCACTGAAGCTTTCTTT. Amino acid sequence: CASSLGQFATEAFF.

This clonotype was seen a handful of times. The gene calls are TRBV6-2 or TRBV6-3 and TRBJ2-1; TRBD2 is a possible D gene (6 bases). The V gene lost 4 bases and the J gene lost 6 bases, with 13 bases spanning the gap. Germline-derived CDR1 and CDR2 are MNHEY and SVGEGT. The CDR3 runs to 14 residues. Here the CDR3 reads CASSFSLASNEQFF. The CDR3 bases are TGTGCCAGCAGTTTCTCTCTAGCGTCCAATGAGCAGTTCTTC.

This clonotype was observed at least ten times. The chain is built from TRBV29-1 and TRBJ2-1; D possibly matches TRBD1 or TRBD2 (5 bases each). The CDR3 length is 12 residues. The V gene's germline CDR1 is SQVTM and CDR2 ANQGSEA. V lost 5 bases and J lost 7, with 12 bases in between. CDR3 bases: TGCAGCGTTATCGGGACGTCAAATGAGCAGTTCTTC. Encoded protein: CSVIGTSNEQFF.